The clone carrying this TCR beta chain was observed a few times. The antigen remains undetermined. CDR1 is SGHTA and CDR2 is FQGNSA in the germline V gene. Trimming shortened V by 4 bases and J by 0 bases, and 6 bases separated the two germline ends. This CDR3 region has 14 residues. MiXCR was run by TCRdb on the RT-PCR reads, yielding one entry per CDR3 protein. The table includes around 760,000 distinct CDR3 sequences, about 15% detected once. This record belongs to a study of response to subunit inactivated influenza vaccine. Study-level findings and limits: The study's authors posited that every seasonal influenza vaccination enlists few new T cells.

The receptor comes from a man between 50 and 59 years old who received an inactivated influenza vaccine. This material consisted of PBMCs from blood, taken 14 to 15 days before vaccination. The chain joins TRBV7-2 to TRBJ1-4; D perhaps matches TRBD1 (5 bases). CDR3: CASSWGSTNEKLFF. CDR3 DNA: TGTGCCAGCAGCTGGGGGTCAACTAATGAAAAACTGTTTTTT.